This paragraph reports one TCR beta chain. The data were produced by immunoSEQ multiplex PCR, yet TCRdb's version contains in-frame clones alone and is incomplete. This sample has around 80,000 clones, with 82% found just once. The sample belongs to a study of radiation and T cells in renal cell carcinoma. The CDR3 sequence is 16 residues long. V lost 1 base and J lost 0, with 9 bases in between. Germline V gives CDR1 PRHDT, CDR2 FYEKMQ (reference sequence). Regarding time point: blood 2 weeks post-SBRT. Specified treatment: 15 Gy SBRT to primary tumor, nephrectomy 4 weeks later. The specimen comprised blood, sampled from a patient whose treatment included radiotherapy and nephrectomy. The receptor comes from a man aged 60-69 years with renal cell carcinoma. The chain links TRBV13 to TRBJ2-2; D remains unclear. The DNA for the CDR3 is TGTGCCAGCAGCTTAGTGTGGCGAACGAACACCGGGGAGCTGTTTTTT. It encodes CASSLVWRTNTGELFF.